There are many counts of the clone carrying this TCR beta chain. Its target is unknown. Time point reported: pre-sensitization, week 0. Treatment specified: therapeutic diphenylcyclopropenone sensitization with weekly scalp DPC. The donor pool consisted of alopecia patients aged 18 to 70 years, considered suitable for DPC. Total RNA was extracted from unfractionated whole blood. This record comes from a study of human T cells and chemical hapten exposure. Study-wide background: For the roughly 25-week duration of the study, patients were given weekly doses of diphenylcyclopropenone on the scalp.

Points from the study as a whole: Versus controls, significantly more large CDR3 similarity clusters arose from expanded TCRs.

Trimming cost V 1 base and J 11 bases, with 9 bases left between them. The CDR3 runs 12 residues. The germline CDR1 and CDR2 sequences are MNHEY and SVGEGT. TCRdb analysed the RACE reads with MiXCR anew, one entry per CDR3 protein. The data show around 330,000 distinct CDR3 sequences, with around 5.5% seen just once and around 8.8% held by the top ten. The chain is built from TRBV6-2 or TRBV6-3 and TRBJ1-5; D may be TRBD1 (6 bases). Sample: whole blood, taken in connection with sensitization to the hapten diphenylcyclopropenone (DPC). The clonotype originates from a woman under 30 with alopecia areata. Some clones in this sample may be carry-over from other donors' samples. The DNA of the CDR3 is TGTGCCAGCAGTTACTGGGGGGCAGCCCAGCATTTT. This gives the protein CASSYWGAAQHF.